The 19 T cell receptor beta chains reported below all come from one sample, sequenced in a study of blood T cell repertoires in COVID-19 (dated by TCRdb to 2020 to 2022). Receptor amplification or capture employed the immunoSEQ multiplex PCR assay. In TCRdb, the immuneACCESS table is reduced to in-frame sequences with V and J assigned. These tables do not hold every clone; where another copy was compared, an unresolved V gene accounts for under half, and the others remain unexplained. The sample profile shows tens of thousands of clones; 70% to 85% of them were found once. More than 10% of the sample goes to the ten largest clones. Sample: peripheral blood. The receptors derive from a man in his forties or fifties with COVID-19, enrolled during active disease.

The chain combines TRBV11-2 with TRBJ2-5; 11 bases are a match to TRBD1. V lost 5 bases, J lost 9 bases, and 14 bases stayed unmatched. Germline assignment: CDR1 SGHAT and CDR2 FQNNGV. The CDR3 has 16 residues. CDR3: CASSKGQGGPTVAQYF. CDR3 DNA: TGTGCCAGCAGCAAGGGACAGGGGGGGCCCACGGTGGCCCAGTACTTC.

The CDR3 sequence: CASSLNRGKTGELFF. The CDR3 nucleotides read TGTGCCAGCAGCTTGAACAGGGGGAAGACCGGGGAGCTGTTTTTT. The chain carries TRBV5-4 and TRBJ2-2, with TRBD1 matching 8 bases. Germline assignment: CDR1 SGHNT and CDR2 YYREEE (reference sequence). This CDR3 has 15 residues. V lost 1 base to trimming and J lost 5 bases; unmatched junction nucleotides: 4.

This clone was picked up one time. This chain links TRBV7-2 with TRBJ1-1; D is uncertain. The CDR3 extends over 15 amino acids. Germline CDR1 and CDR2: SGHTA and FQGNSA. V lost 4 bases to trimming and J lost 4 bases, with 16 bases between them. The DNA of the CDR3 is TGTGCCAGCAGCTGGCTTCGGCGGGTGAGCACTGAAGCTTTCTTT. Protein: CASSWLRRVSTEAFF.

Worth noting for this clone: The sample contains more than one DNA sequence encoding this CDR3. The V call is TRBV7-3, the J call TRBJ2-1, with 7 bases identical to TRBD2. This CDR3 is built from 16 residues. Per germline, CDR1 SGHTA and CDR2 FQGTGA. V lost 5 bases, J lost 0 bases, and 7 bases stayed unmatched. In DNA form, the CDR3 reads TGTGCCAGCAGCCTACGTCGGGGGGACTCCTACAATGAGCAGTTCTTC. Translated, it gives CASSLRRGDSYNEQFF.

CDR3 nucleotide sequence: TGTGCCAGCAGTAGGGGTAACTATAATTCACCCCTCCACTTT. It codes for CASSRGNYNSPLHF. The gene calls are TRBV6-5 and TRBJ1-6; weak D call: TRBD1 (5 bases). The CDR3 runs 14 residues. V lost 5 bases and J 3 bases, leaving 8 bases between the germline ends. Germline values: CDR1 MNHEY, CDR2 SVGAGI.

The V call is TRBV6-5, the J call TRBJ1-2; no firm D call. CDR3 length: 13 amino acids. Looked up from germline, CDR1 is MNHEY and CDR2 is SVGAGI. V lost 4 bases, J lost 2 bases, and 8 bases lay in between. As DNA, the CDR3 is TGTGCCAGCAGTTTGACAATAAACTATGGCTACACCTTC. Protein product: CASSLTINYGYTF.

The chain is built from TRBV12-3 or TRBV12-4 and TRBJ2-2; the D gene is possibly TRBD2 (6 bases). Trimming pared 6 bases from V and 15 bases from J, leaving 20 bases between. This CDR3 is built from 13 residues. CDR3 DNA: TGTGCCAGCAGGGCGAACCTCGGAGGAGGGATGTTTTTT. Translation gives CASRANLGGGMFF.

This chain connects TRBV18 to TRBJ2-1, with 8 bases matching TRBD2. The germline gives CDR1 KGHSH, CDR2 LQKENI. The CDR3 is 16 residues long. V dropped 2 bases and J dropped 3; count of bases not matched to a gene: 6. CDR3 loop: CASSPTELAVYNEQFF. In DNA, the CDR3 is TGTGCCAGCTCACCAACCGAACTAGCGGTCTACAATGAGCAGTTCTTC.

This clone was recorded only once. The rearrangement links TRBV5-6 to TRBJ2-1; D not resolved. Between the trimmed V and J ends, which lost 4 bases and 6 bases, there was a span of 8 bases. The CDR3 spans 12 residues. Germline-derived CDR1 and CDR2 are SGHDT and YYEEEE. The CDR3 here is CASSAVSNEQFF. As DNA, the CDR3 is TGTGCCAGCAGCGCTGTCAGCAATGAGCAGTTCTTC.

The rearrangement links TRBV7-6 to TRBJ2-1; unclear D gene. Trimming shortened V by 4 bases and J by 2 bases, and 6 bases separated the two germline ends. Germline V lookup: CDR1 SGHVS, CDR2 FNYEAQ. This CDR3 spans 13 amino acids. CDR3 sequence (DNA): TGTGCCAGCAGCTCCCGGGCCTACAATGAGCAGTTCTTC. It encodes CASSSRAYNEQFF.

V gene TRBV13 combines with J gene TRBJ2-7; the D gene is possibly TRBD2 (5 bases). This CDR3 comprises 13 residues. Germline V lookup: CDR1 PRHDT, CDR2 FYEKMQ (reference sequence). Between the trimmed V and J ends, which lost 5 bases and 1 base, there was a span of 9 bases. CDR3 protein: CASSLRTSYEQYF. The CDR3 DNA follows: TGTGCCAGCAGCCTCAGGACTTCCTACGAGCAGTACTTC.

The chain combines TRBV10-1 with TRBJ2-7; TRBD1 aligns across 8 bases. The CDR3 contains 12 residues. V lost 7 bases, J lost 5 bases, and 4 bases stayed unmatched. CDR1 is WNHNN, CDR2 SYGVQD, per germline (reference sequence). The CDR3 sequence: CASNRGLNEQYF. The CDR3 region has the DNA TGCGCCAGCAACAGGGGGTTAAACGAGCAGTACTTC.

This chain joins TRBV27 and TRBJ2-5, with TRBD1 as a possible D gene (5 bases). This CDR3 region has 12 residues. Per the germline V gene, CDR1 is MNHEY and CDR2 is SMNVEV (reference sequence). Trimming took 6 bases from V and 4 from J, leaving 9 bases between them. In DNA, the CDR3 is TGTGCCAGCAGCACCACAGGAGAGACCCAGTACTTC. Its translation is CASSTTGETQYF.

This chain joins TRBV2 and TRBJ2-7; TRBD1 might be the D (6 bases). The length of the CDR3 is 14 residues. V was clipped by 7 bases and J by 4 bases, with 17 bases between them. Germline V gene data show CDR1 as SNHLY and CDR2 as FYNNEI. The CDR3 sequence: CASTLQGTSYEQYF. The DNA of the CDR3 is TGTGCCAGCACGTTACAGGGTACCTCTTACGAGCAGTACTTC.

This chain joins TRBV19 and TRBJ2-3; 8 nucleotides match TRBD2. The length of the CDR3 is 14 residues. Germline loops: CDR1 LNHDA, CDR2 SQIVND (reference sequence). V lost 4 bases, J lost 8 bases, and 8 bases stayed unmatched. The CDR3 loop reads CASSRLAPSGTQYF. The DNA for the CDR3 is TGTGCCAGTAGTAGACTAGCGCCTAGCGGTACGCAGTATTTT.

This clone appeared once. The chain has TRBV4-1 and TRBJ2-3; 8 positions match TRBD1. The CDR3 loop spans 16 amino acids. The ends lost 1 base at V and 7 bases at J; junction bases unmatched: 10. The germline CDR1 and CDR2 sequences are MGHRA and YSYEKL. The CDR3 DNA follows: TGCGCCAGCAGCCAAGTCGGACAGGGTTTAAGGAATACGCAGTATTTT. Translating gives CASSQVGQGLRNTQYF.

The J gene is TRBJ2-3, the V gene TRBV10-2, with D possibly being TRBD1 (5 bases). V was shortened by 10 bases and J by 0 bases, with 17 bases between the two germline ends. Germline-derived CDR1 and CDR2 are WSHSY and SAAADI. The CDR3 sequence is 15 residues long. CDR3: CATYQGVTSTDTQYF. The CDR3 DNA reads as TGCGCCACCTACCAGGGTGTCACTAGCACAGATACGCAGTATTTT.

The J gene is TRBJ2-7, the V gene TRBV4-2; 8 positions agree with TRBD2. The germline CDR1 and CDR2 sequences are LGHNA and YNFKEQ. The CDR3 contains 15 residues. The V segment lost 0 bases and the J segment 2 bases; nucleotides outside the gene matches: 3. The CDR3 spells CASSQERGGPYEQYF. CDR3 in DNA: TGTGCCAGCAGCCAAGAACGGGGGGGACCCTACGAGCAGTACTTC.

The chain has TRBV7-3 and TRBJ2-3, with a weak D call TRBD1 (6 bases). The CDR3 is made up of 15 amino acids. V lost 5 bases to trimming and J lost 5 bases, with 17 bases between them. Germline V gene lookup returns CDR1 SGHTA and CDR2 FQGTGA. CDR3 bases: TGTGCCAGCAGCCCCCGCTGGGGGCCGAAAGATACGCAGTATTTT. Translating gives CASSPRWGPKDTQYF. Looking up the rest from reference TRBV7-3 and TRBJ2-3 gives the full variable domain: GAGVSQTPSNKVTEKGKYVELRCDPISGHTALYWYRQSLGQGPEFLIYFQGTGAADDSGLPNDRFFAVRPEGSVSTLKIQRTERGDSAVYLCASSPRWGPKDTQYFGPGTRLTVL.